A single sample is the source of the 30 T cell receptor beta chains below, sequenced in a study of blood T cell repertoires in COVID-19. Sequenced by immunoSEQ multiplex PCR; TCRdb stores in-frame clones only, minus some. Of tens of thousands of clones detected, around 90% appear once; the ten largest clones hold around 3%. The specimen was peripheral blood. The receptors derive from a man aged 50-60 years with acute or convalescent COVID-19.

The chain combines TRBV19 with TRBJ1-6; 10 bases fit TRBD1. V shed 5 bases and J 9 bases; nucleotides not matched to a gene: 4. Germline-derived CDR1 and CDR2 are LNHDA and SQIVND (reference sequence). The CDR3 spans 14 residues. The CDR3 here is CASSATGGSSPLHF. CDR3 nucleotide sequence: TGTGCCAGTAGTGCGACAGGGGGCAGTTCACCCCTCCACTTT.

This sequence joins TRBV30 and TRBJ1-1, with D possibly matching TRBD1 (5 bases). Germline V gene data show CDR1 as GTSNPN and CDR2 as SVGIG (reference sequence). Deletions cut 2 bases from V and 0 bases from J, with 7 bases between. The CDR3 totals 13 residues. The CDR3 here is CAWSLTVNTEAFF. For the CDR3, the DNA is TGTGCCTGGAGTCTGACAGTGAACACTGAAGCTTTCTTT.

The rearrangement joins TRBV14 to TRBJ1-2; D not certain. Per the germline V gene, CDR1 is SGHDN and CDR2 is FVKESK. V was cut by 0 bases and J by 3 bases, with 5 bases left in between. The CDR3 covers 13 residues. The CDR3 DNA reads TGTGCCAGCAGCCAAGATTATGACTATGGCTACACCTTC. This codes for CASSQDYDYGYTF.

J is TRBJ1-1 and V is TRBV19; D remains unclear. Trimming pared 3 bases from V and 0 bases from J, leaving 8 bases between. The CDR3 length is 14 residues. Germline CDR1 and CDR2: LNHDA and SQIVND (reference sequence). The CDR3 loop reads CASSILPMNTEAFF. CDR3 in DNA: TGTGCCAGTAGTATCTTACCTATGAACACTGAAGCTTTCTTT. The full variable domain, with the rest looked up from reference TRBV19 and TRBJ1-1, is DGGITQSPKYLFRKEGQNVTLSCEQNLNHDAMYWYRQDPGQGLRLIYYSQIVNDFQKGDIAEGYSVSREKKESFPLTVTSAQKNPTAFYLCASSILPMNTEAFFGQGTRLTVV.

The chain has TRBV19 and TRBJ2-5; no reliable D call. CDR1 and CDR2 (germline): LNHDA, SQIVND (reference sequence). V was clipped by 5 bases and J by 5 bases, with 18 bases between them. The CDR3 runs 15 residues. CDR3 in DNA: TGTGCCAGTAGTGTGGCGACGGTAGCTTTGGAGACCCAGTACTTC. Protein product: CASSVATVALETQYF.

The J gene is TRBJ1-1, the V gene TRBV5-1; D gene unclear. The ends were cut back, 4 bases at V and 5 bases at J, with 15 bases in the middle. This CDR3 has 14 amino acids. CDR1 and CDR2 (germline): SGHRS, YFSETQ. The CDR3: CASSMTPAGTEAFF. The CDR3, as DNA: TGCGCCAGCAGCATGACACCCGCGGGGACTGAAGCTTTCTTT.

The rearrangement links TRBV19 to TRBJ2-1; TRBD2 aligns across 8 bases. V was pared by 9 bases and J by 0 bases, with 1 base of the junction left unmatched. The germline V gene encodes CDR1 LNHDA and CDR2 SQIVND (reference sequence). This CDR3 spans 13 amino acids. The CDR3 loop reads CASGGGSYNEQFF. CDR3 coding DNA: TGTGCCAGCGGGGGGGGCTCCTACAATGAGCAGTTCTTC.

This rearrangement joins TRBV25-1 to TRBJ1-1; 8 bases are shared with TRBD1. V dropped 9 bases and J dropped 5; count of bases not matched to a gene: 2. This CDR3 is built from 11 residues. Germline lookup yields CDR1 MGHDK and CDR2 SYGVNS. Here the CDR3 DNA reads TGTGCCAGGACAGGGGAAACTGAAGCTTTCTTT. Translated, it gives CARTGETEAFF.

The J gene is TRBJ2-1, the V gene TRBV6-5, with 7 bases fitting TRBD1. The CDR3 contains 13 residues. V dropped 9 bases and J dropped 4; count of bases not matched to a gene: 6. CDR1 MNHEY and CDR2 SVGAGI come from the germline V gene. In nucleotides, the CDR3 is TGTGCCAGTGGGACAGACCAATACAATGAGCAGTTCTTC. Encoded protein: CASGTDQYNEQFF.

The rearrangement uses TRBV2 and TRBJ1-1; a possible D gene is TRBD1 (5 bases). CDR3 length equals 14 residues. With 3 bases removed from V and 6 bases from J, the gap between germline ends came to 14 bases. Germline CDR1 reads SNHLY; CDR2 reads FYNNEI. Here the CDR3 reads CASSDILGDAEAFF. The CDR3 nucleotides are TGTGCCAGCAGTGATATCCTAGGGGATGCTGAAGCTTTCTTT.

The chain combines TRBV19 with TRBJ1-4, with a weak D call TRBD1 (6 bases). The germline CDR1 and CDR2 sequences are LNHDA and SQIVND (reference sequence). The V gene lost 3 bases and the J gene lost 8 bases, with 16 bases spanning the gap. The CDR3 is made up of 15 amino acids. This chain's CDR3 is CASSITGPTEEKLFF. For the CDR3, the DNA is TGTGCCAGTAGTATCACAGGGCCCACGGAGGAAAAACTGTTTTTT.

The genes are TRBV3-1 (or the pseudogene TRBV3-2) and TRBJ1-1; D is uncertain. The CDR3 runs 15 residues. Germline CDR1 reads LGHDT; CDR2 reads YNNKEL (reference sequence). Trimming took 1 base from V and 0 from J, leaving 9 bases between them. The DNA for the CDR3 is TGTGCCAGCAGCCAAGCCCCTCGGTTGAACACTGAAGCTTTCTTT. This encodes CASSQAPRLNTEAFF.

The V and J genes are TRBV3-1 (or the pseudogene TRBV3-2) and TRBJ2-3; TRBD1 matches 10 bases. Trimming took 5 bases from V and 6 from J; bases not matched to a gene: 8. CDR3 length equals 15 residues. Germline values: CDR1 LGHDT, CDR2 YNNKEL (reference sequence). The CDR3 sequence is CASSMQGQGWDTQYF. The CDR3, as DNA: TGTGCCAGCAGCATGCAGGGACAGGGGTGGGATACGCAGTATTTT.

The chain is built from TRBV6-2 or TRBV6-3 and TRBJ2-1; TRBD2 agrees at 11 bases. Germline assignment: CDR1 MNHEY and CDR2 SVGEGT. Germline trimming cut 2 bases from V and 3 bases from J; bases unmatched to any gene: 12. The CDR3 spans 19 residues. The CDR3 DNA reads TGTGCCAGCAGTTACCACCTAGCGGGGGGAGCGCAATTCTACAATGAGCAGTTCTTC. This gives the protein CASSYHLAGGAQFYNEQFF.

This clone was seen just once. The CDR3 DNA follows: TGTGCCAGCAGCTTGCAGGGGGGCCGCACAGATACGCAGTATTTT. Translation: CASSLQGGRTDTQYF. The V and J genes are TRBV11-3 and TRBJ2-3; maybe TRBD1 (7 bases). The CDR3 extends over 15 amino acids. Germline assignment: CDR1 SGHNT and CDR2 YENEEA. The germline V and J ends were trimmed by 3 bases and 1 base, with 11 bases remaining between them.

This chain joins TRBV11-2 and TRBJ1-1; 9 bases match TRBD1. The CDR3 loop spans 14 amino acids. In germline, CDR1 is SGHAT, CDR2 FQNNGV. J was trimmed by 1 base and V by 5 bases; bases with no gene match: 2. CDR3: CASSPGQGNTEAFF. DNA for the CDR3: TGTGCCAGCAGCCCGGGACAGGGGAACACTGAAGCTTTCTTT.

The sample holds one count of this clone. This rearrangement joins TRBV9 to TRBJ2-2, with D possibly TRBD2 on 5 matching bases. Germline assignment: CDR1 SGDLS and CDR2 YYNGEE. This CDR3 contains 15 residues. Trimming removed 0 bases from V and 8 bases from J, with 14 bases in between. CDR3 DNA sequence: TGTGCCAGCAGCGTAGGGTCGGGGTCGCGAGGGGAGCTGTTTTTT. As protein: CASSVGSGSRGELFF.

The V call is TRBV7-8, the J call TRBJ2-3; D is undetermined. V was clipped by 1 base and J by 2 bases, with 7 bases between them. The CDR3 totals 14 residues. Germline V gene data show CDR1 as SGHVS and CDR2 as FQNEAQ. Written as DNA, the CDR3 is TGTGCCAGCAGCTTAGGTCTAACCACAGATACGCAGTATTTT. Its translation: CASSLGLTTDTQYF.

CDR3: CAISESTANTEAFF. DNA of the CDR3: TGTGCCATCAGTGAGAGCACAGCGAACACTGAAGCTTTCTTT. V and J are TRBV10-3 and TRBJ1-1; D not resolved. Germline V lookup: CDR1 ENHRY, CDR2 SYGVKD. Trimming cost V 2 bases and J 1 base, with 8 bases left between them. The CDR3 contains 14 residues.

This clone has only one observation. This chain joins TRBV2 and TRBJ1-5, with 7 bases aligning to TRBD1. Trimming took 4 bases from V and 0 from J; bases not matched to a gene: 3. CDR1 and CDR2 (germline): SNHLY, FYNNEI. The CDR3 is made up of 15 amino acids. The CDR3 loop reads CASSVRQGSNQPQHF. CDR3 DNA: TGTGCCAGCAGTGTGAGACAGGGTAGCAATCAGCCCCAGCATTTT.

V is TRBV12-1 and J is TRBJ2-3; whether TRBD2, the table's D call, matches the DNA was not checked. TRBV12-1 is noted as a pseudogene. The CDR3 loop spans 11 amino acids. The CDR3 protein is CASRLAGDGYF. DNA for the CDR3: TGTGCCAGCCGACTAGCGGGGGATGGGTATTTT.

The chain is built from TRBV18 and TRBJ1-3; 12 bases align to TRBD1. Germline V lookup: CDR1 KGHSH, CDR2 LQKENI. The V gene end was trimmed by 3 bases and the J gene end by 4 bases; junction bases not matched to a gene: 7. This CDR3 contains 17 residues. CDR3 DNA: TGTGCCAGCTCACCGGGACAGGGGGCAGTGACGGGAAACACCATATATTTT. As protein: CASSPGQGAVTGNTIYF.

This chain connects TRBV2 to TRBJ1-2, with 10 bases fitting TRBD1. V trimming: 6 bases; J trimming: 6 bases; junction bases outside the gene matches: 10. Germline V lookup: CDR1 SNHLY, CDR2 FYNNEI. This CDR3 is 15 amino acids long. The CDR3 coding sequence is TGTGCCAGCAGCCCATTGCCGGGACAGGGGAATGGCTACACCTTC. Residues: CASSPLPGQGNGYTF.

The gene calls are TRBV29-1 and TRBJ2-3; possible D gene TRBD1, 8 bases. CDR3 length: 14 residues. Germline V gene data show CDR1 as SQVTM and CDR2 as ANQGSEA. V was shortened by 6 bases and J by 7 bases, with 20 bases between the two germline ends. The chain's CDR3 is CSVIGQGGGNTQYF. The CDR3 DNA sequence: TGCAGCGTGATCGGACAGGGCGGGGGAAATACGCAGTATTTT.

The count of this clone is one. CDR3 sequence (DNA): TGTGCCAGCAGGTCCAGATTCTACGAGCAGTACTTC. Its translation: CASRSRFYEQYF. The chain uses TRBV6-6 and TRBJ2-7; D unresolved. The CDR3 spans 12 residues. Per the germline V gene, CDR1 is MNHNY and CDR2 is SVGAGI (reference sequence). Trimming pared 6 bases from V and 3 bases from J, leaving 9 bases between.

With regard to this clone: The same CDR3 can be traced to other DNA sequences in this sample. The chain joins TRBV9 to TRBJ1-3; D unresolved. V was pared by 4 bases and J by 4 bases, with 6 bases between. This CDR3 comprises 12 residues. The germline V gene has CDR1 SGDLS and CDR2 YYNGEE. CDR3 protein: CASSPRGNTIYF. Here the CDR3 DNA reads TGTGCCAGCAGCCCCAGGGGAAACACCATATATTTT.

V gene TRBV23-1 combines with J gene TRBJ1-2, with TRBD1 as a possible D gene (6 bases). TRBV23-1 is reported as an ORF; its role is uncertain. Trimming left V 2 bases short and J 6 bases short, with 13 bases between. The CDR3 is 14 residues long. CDR3 sequence: CASSQRTAFHGYTF. CDR3 nucleotide sequence: TGCGCCAGCAGTCAACGGACAGCATTCCATGGCTACACCTTC.

This clone has just one count. The chain couples TRBV18 to TRBJ1-5; unclear D gene. This CDR3 contains 13 residues. Germline values: CDR1 KGHSH, CDR2 LQKENI. Trimming shortened V by 4 bases and J by 3 bases, and 7 bases separated the two germline ends. The CDR3 sequence is CASSQQDNQPQHF. The CDR3 DNA reads TGTGCCAGCTCACAGCAGGACAATCAGCCCCAGCATTTT.

This chain uses TRBV18 with TRBJ1-5; maybe TRBD1 (5 bases). The CDR3 has 15 residues. Per germline, CDR1 KGHSH and CDR2 LQKENI. V was pared by 3 bases and J by 4 bases, with 13 bases between. CDR3 sequence (DNA): TGTGCCAGCTCACCGGGGGGAGGAAGAAATCAGCCCCAGCATTTT. Encoded protein: CASSPGGGRNQPQHF.

The V gene is TRBV3-1 (or the pseudogene TRBV3-2), the J gene TRBJ2-7; TRBD1 matches 7 bases. CDR1 is LGHDT and CDR2 is YNNKEL in the germline V gene (reference sequence). The CDR3 covers 15 residues. Germline trimming cut 2 bases from V and 2 bases from J; bases unmatched to any gene: 6. The CDR3 here is CASSQQGENAYEQYF. The DNA for the CDR3 is TGTGCCAGCAGCCAACAGGGGGAGAATGCCTACGAGCAGTACTTC.